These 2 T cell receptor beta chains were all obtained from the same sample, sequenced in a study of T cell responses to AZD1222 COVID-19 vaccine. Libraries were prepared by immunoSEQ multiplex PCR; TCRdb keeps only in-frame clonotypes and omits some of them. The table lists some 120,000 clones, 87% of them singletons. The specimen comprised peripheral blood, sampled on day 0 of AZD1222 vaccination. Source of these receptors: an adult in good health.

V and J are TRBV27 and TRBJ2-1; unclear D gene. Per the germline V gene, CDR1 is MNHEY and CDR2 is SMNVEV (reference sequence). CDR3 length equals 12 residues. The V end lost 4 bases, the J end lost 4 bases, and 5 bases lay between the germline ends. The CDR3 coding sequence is TGTGCCAGCAGTTCATTATACAATGAGCAGTTCTTC. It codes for CASSSLYNEQFF.

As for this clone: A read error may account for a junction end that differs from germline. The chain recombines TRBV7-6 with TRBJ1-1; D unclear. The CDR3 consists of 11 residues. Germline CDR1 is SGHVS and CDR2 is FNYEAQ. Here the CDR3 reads CASSLEVGCSF. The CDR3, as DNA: TGTGCCAGCAGCTTAGAGGTGGGCTGTAGCTTT.